The 13 T cell receptor beta chains listed next were all sequenced from one sample in a study of blood T cell repertoires in COVID-19. Profiled with immunoSEQ multiplex PCR; TCRdb holds only in-frame clones, not every one. The table has 200,000 to 300,000 clones, approximately 89% seen once. The sample consisted of PBMCs or T cells enriched from blood (not recorded which). The receptors derive from a woman between 40 and 50 years old with acute COVID-19.

The gene calls are TRBV9 and TRBJ1-1; D is possibly TRBD1 (6 bases). CDR3 size: 12 residues. Deletions cut 8 bases from V and 0 bases from J, with 8 bases between. CDR1 is SGDLS and CDR2 is YYNGEE in the germline V gene. The chain's CDR3 is CARGHLNTEAFF. The CDR3 nucleotides read TGTGCCAGGGGACACTTGAACACTGAAGCTTTCTTT.

V is TRBV12-5 and J is TRBJ2-5; no clear D gene. This CDR3 has 12 amino acids. Between the trimmed V and J ends, which lost 6 bases and 5 bases, there was a span of 10 bases. Germline-derived CDR1 and CDR2 are LGHNT and FRNRAP. The CDR3 region is CASGTLRETQYF. In nucleotides, the CDR3 is TGTGCTAGTGGCACCCTCCGGGAGACCCAGTACTTC.

Many counts were recorded for this clone. V gene TRBV20-1 combines with J gene TRBJ1-1; the match to TRBD1 covers 8 bases. The trim removed 3 bases at V and 5 bases at J, leaving 8 bases unmatched. The germline CDR1 and CDR2 sequences are DFQATT and SNEGSKA (reference sequence). CDR3 size: 14 residues. The CDR3 region has the DNA TGCAGTGCTAGTCCTCCGGGACAGGTAACTGAAGCTTTCTTT. Protein: CSASPPGQVTEAFF.

The rearrangement joins TRBV5-1 to TRBJ2-3; unclear D gene. Germline-derived CDR1 and CDR2 are SGHRS and YFSETQ. With 0 bases removed from V and 4 bases from J, the gap between germline ends came to 6 bases. This CDR3 is 13 amino acids long. In DNA form, the CDR3 reads TGCGCCAGCAGCTTGGACCAGGCAGATACGCAGTATTTT. Its protein is CASSLDQADTQYF.

The chain carries TRBV5-1 and TRBJ1-6; D not resolved. Germline V CDR1 and CDR2: SGHRS, YFSETQ. This CDR3 is built from 14 residues. V was cut by 5 bases and J by 4 bases, with 10 bases left in between. CDR3 sequence (DNA): TGCGCCAGCAGTGGCGGGTCGTATAATTCACCCCTCCACTTT. Encoded protein: CASSGGSYNSPLHF.

This chain joins TRBV4-3 and TRBJ1-2, with 7 bases matching TRBD1. Per the germline V gene, CDR1 is LGHNA and CDR2 is YSLEER. The CDR3 contains 14 residues. The ends lost 1 base at V and 3 bases at J; junction bases unmatched: 2. The CDR3 DNA reads as TGCGCCAGCAGCCAAGGGGACAGCTACTATGGCTACACCTTC. Translating gives CASSQGDSYYGYTF.

The chain joins TRBV4-2 to TRBJ1-5; 8 bases are a match to TRBD1. Germline values: CDR1 LGHNA, CDR2 YNFKEQ. The length of the CDR3 is 16 residues. V was pared by 3 bases and J by 0 bases, with 4 bases of the junction left unmatched. The CDR3 reads CASSHSGGHSNQPQHF. The CDR3 region has the DNA TGTGCCAGCAGCCACTCAGGGGGCCATAGCAATCAGCCCCAGCATTTT.

The V gene is TRBV10-3, the J gene TRBJ2-3; no reliable D call. Germline V CDR1 and CDR2: ENHRY, SYGVKD. CDR3 length: 13 amino acids. The germline V and J ends were trimmed by 2 bases and 4 bases, with 7 bases remaining between them. The DNA for the CDR3 is TGTGCCATCAGTGAGAGGCTAGCAGATACGCAGTATTTT. Translating it yields CAISERLADTQYF.

Concerning this clone itself: This CDR3 is also generated by other DNA sequences in the sample. This rearrangement joins TRBV6-2 or TRBV6-3 to TRBJ1-1; TRBD1 matches at 9 bases. V was pared by 4 bases and J by 2 bases, with 2 bases of the junction left unmatched. Germline assignment: CDR1 MNHEY and CDR2 SVGEGT. The CDR3 has 14 residues. The CDR3: CASSSGQGNTEAFF. The CDR3 DNA sequence: TGTGCCAGCAGTTCGGGACAGGGCAACACTGAAGCTTTCTTT.

The chain uses TRBV18 and TRBJ1-1; no reliable D call. This CDR3 is built from 13 residues. Germline lookup yields CDR1 KGHSH and CDR2 LQKENI. Trimming removed 7 bases from V and 1 base from J, with 10 bases in between. CDR3 coding DNA: TGTGCCAGCTGTCCGGGTAAGAACACTGAAGCTTTCTTT. This sequence encodes CASCPGKNTEAFF.

There are a few counts of this clone. The rearrangement links TRBV25-1 to TRBJ1-6, with 7 positions matching TRBD1. The CDR3 consists of 13 residues. Germline CDR1 MGHDK, CDR2 SYGVNS. V lost 8 bases and J lost 14; bases outside the gene matches: 12. CDR3 amino acids: CASPRRDSKALHF. The CDR3 nucleotides read TGTGCCAGCCCCCGGCGGGACAGTAAGGCCCTCCACTTT.

The genes are TRBV2 and TRBJ2-6; D possibly corresponds to TRBD2 (6 bases). With 5 bases removed from V and 3 bases from J, the gap between germline ends came to 11 bases. The CDR3 consists of 15 residues. Germline lookup yields CDR1 SNHLY and CDR2 FYNNEI. CDR3 in amino acids: CASSRGRSGANVLTF. The CDR3 DNA is TGTGCCAGCAGTCGGGGGAGGAGTGGGGCCAACGTCCTGACTTTC.

This chain links TRBV5-5 with TRBJ1-5; weak D call: TRBD1 (5 bases). Germline V gene lookup returns CDR1 SGHKS and CDR2 YYEKEE (reference sequence). The length of the CDR3 is 13 residues. With 4 bases removed from V and 9 bases from J, the gap between germline ends came to 14 bases. The CDR3 DNA is TGTGCCAGCAGCGGCGCCGGGGGGGGGCCCCAGCATTTT. It is translated as CASSGAGGGPQHF.